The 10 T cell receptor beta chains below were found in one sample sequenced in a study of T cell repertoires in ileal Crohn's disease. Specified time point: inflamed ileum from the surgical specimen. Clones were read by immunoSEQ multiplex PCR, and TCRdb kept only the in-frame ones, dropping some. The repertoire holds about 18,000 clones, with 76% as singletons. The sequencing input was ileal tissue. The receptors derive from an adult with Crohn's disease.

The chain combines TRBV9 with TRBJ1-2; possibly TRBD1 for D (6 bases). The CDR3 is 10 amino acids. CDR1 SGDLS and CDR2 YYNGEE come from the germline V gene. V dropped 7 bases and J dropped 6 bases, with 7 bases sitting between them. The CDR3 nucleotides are TGTGCCAGCTCAGGGGATGGCTACACCTTC. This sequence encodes CASSGDGYTF.

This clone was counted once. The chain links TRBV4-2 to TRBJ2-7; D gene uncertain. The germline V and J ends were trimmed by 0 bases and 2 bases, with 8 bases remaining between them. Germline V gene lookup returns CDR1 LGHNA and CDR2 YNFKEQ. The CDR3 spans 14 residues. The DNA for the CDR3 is TGTGCCAGCAGCCAAGATATGGAGACCTACGAGCAGTACTTC. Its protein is CASSQDMETYEQYF.

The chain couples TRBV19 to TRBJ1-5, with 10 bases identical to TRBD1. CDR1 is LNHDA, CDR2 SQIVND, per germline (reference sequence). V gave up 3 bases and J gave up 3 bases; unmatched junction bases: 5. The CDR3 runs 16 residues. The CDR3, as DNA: TGTGCCAGTAGTATCCCCGGGACAGGGGTCAATCAGCCCCAGCATTTT. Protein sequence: CASSIPGTGVNQPQHF.

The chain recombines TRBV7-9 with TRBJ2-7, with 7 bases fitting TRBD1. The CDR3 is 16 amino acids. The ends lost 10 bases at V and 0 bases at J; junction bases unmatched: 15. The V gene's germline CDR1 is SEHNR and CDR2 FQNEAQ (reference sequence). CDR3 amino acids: CATMGVRGSSSYEQYF. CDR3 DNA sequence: TGTGCCACTATGGGGGTCAGGGGGAGCAGCTCCTACGAGCAGTACTTC.

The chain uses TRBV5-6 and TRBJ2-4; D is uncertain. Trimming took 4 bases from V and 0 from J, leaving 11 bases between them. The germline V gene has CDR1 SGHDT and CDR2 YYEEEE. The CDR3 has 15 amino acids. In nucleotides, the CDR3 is TGTGCCAGCAGCCGGAACGGTAGAGCCAAAAACATTCAGTACTTC. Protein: CASSRNGRAKNIQYF.

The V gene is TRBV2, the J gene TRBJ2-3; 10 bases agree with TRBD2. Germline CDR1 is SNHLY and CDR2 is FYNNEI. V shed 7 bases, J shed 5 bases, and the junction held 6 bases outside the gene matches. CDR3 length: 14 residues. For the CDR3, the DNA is TGTGCCAGCAAAGCGGGGGGGCCCCGAGATACGCAGTATTTT. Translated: CASKAGGPRDTQYF.

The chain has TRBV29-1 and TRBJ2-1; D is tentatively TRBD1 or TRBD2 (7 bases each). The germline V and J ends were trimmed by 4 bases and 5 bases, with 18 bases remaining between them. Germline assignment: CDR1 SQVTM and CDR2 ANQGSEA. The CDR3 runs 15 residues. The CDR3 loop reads CSVGSGGGVDNEQFF. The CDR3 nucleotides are TGCAGCGTTGGCTCAGGGGGGGGTGTCGACAATGAGCAGTTCTTC.

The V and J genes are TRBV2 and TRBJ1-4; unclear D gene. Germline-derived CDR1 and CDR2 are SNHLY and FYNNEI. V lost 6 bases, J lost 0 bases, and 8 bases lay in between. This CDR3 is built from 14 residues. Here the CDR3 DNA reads TGTGCCAGCAGGCCAATGTCAACTAATGAAAAACTGTTTTTT. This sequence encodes CASRPMSTNEKLFF.

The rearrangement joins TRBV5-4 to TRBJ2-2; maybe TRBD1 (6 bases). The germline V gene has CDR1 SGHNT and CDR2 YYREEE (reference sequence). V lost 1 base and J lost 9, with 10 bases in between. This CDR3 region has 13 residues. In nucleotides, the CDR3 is TGTGCCAGCAGCTTGCGTACAGGGTGGGAGCTGTTTTTT. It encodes CASSLRTGWELFF.

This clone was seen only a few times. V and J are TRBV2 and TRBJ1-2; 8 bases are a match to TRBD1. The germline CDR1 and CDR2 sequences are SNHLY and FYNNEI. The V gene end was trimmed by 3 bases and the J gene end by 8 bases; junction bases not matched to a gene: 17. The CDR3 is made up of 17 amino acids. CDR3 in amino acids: CASSESSFGTGLWGYTF. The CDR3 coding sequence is TGTGCCAGCAGTGAGTCCTCGTTTGGGACAGGTCTATGGGGCTACACCTTC.